Below are 27 T cell receptor beta chains sequenced from a single sample in a study of long-term antiretroviral therapy in people with HIV. This was the immunoSEQ v3.0 assay at survey level. Some clones are missing from TCRdb's copy, which holds only in-frame ones; the method was immunoSEQ multiplex PCR. The table has tens of thousands of clones, 80% to 90% seen once. The sequencing used unsorted PBMCs, collected 0.8 years before starting antiretroviral therapy. The receptors originated from a man aged 18-30 years with HIV.

J is TRBJ2-2 and V is TRBV9; TRBD2 matches at 8 bases. Germline V gives CDR1 SGDLS, CDR2 YYNGEE. Trimming took 4 bases from V and 3 from J; bases not matched to a gene: 11. The CDR3 is 17 residues long. CDR3 sequence: CASSQRLAGGHTGELFF. CDR3 nucleotides: TGTGCCAGCAGCCAAAGGCTGGCGGGAGGCCACACCGGGGAGCTGTTTTTT.

The V and J genes are TRBV19 and TRBJ2-7; 7 nucleotides agree with TRBD1. The germline V gene has CDR1 LNHDA and CDR2 SQIVND (reference sequence). V dropped 4 bases and J dropped 4; count of bases not matched to a gene: 10. The CDR3 totals 15 residues. CDR3: CASSRGPGQSYEQYF. For the CDR3, the DNA is TGTGCCAGTAGTAGGGGCCCGGGACAGAGTTACGAGCAGTACTTC.

V is TRBV5-5 and J is TRBJ1-3; D is unclear. Germline CDR1 SGHKS, CDR2 YYEKEE (reference sequence). Trimming took off 1 base at V and 0 bases at J, with 8 bases between the two ends. CDR3 size: 15 residues. CDR3 nucleotide sequence: TGTGCCAGCAGCTTGCGCCCGGCCTCTGGAAACACCATATATTTT. Translation gives CASSLRPASGNTIYF. The entire variable domain, with the rest obtained from reference TRBV5-5 and TRBJ1-3, is as follows: DAGVTQSPTHLIKTRGQQVTLRCSPISGHKSVSWYQQVLGQGPQFIFQYYEKEERGRGNFPDRFSARQFPNYSSELNVNALLLGDSALYLCASSLRPASGNTIYFGEGSWLTVV.

The rearrangement joins TRBV5-6 to TRBJ2-5, with 13 bases fitting TRBD2. The J segment lost 5 bases and the V segment lost 3 bases, leaving 7 bases of the junction unmatched. Germline V lookup: CDR1 SGHDT, CDR2 YYEEEE. The CDR3 is 16 residues long. The CDR3 DNA reads as TGTGCCAGCAGCTCACTAGCGGGGGGGCACGATGAGACCCAGTACTTC. This translates into CASSSLAGGHDETQYF.

This clone was counted a few times. The chain is built from TRBV13 and TRBJ2-7; D perhaps matches TRBD2 (5 bases). The CDR3 spans 13 residues. The germline V and J ends were trimmed by 3 bases and 7 bases, with 13 bases remaining between them. The germline V gene encodes CDR1 PRHDT and CDR2 FYEKMQ (reference sequence). Here the CDR3 reads CASSFFDREEQYF. The CDR3 DNA reads as TGTGCCAGCAGCTTCTTCGACCGGGAAGAGCAGTACTTC.

The J gene is TRBJ2-1, the V gene TRBV9; 9 bases are a match to TRBD2. Germline V gene data show CDR1 as SGDLS and CDR2 as YYNGEE. The CDR3 loop spans 14 amino acids. V dropped 6 bases and J dropped 10; count of bases not matched to a gene: 11. Written as DNA, the CDR3 is TGTGCCAGCACCCCCGGCGGGGGGGAGGTCGAGCAGTTCTTC. Translation: CASTPGGGEVEQFF.

This clone was counted a few times. The chain couples TRBV4-1 to TRBJ1-5, with D possibly matching TRBD1 (5 bases). The V and J ends lost 1 base and 10 bases respectively, with 14 bases between them. Germline lookup yields CDR1 MGHRA and CDR2 YSYEKL. The CDR3 has 14 residues. The DNA for the CDR3 is TGCGCCAGCAGCCAAGTGACGGGGCTTTCCCCCCAGCATTTT. It yields the protein CASSQVTGLSPQHF.

This clone was counted only a few times. The CDR3 region is CASSWYEDYGYTF. CDR3 DNA: TGTGCCAGCAGCTGGTACGAGGACTATGGCTACACCTTC. The chain employs TRBV6-5 and TRBJ1-2; D gene ambiguous. Germline values: CDR1 MNHEY, CDR2 SVGAGI. There are 13 residues in the CDR3. The V and J ends lost 6 bases and 3 bases respectively, with 11 bases between them.

V and J are TRBV2 and TRBJ1-1; D is undetermined. Per germline, CDR1 SNHLY and CDR2 FYNNEI. This CDR3 comprises 12 residues. V was pared by 7 bases and J by 0 bases, with 6 bases between. The DNA for the CDR3 is TGTGCCAGCATTGAGGTGAACACTGAAGCTTTCTTT. It encodes CASIEVNTEAFF.

The chain couples TRBV5-4 to TRBJ1-2; D is undetermined. V shed 2 bases and J shed 8 bases, with 13 bases lying between them. Germline V gene lookup returns CDR1 SGHNT and CDR2 YYREEE (reference sequence). The CDR3 sequence is 13 residues long. The CDR3 DNA is TGTGCCAGCAGCTTACTTCGAGGGCGAGGCTACACCTTC. Translated, it gives CASSLLRGRGYTF.

The genes are TRBV30 and TRBJ1-1; tentative D call: TRBD1 (5 bases). CDR1 GTSNPN and CDR2 SVGIG come from the germline V gene (reference sequence). Trimming took 0 bases from V and 7 from J, leaving 12 bases between them. The CDR3 contains 13 residues. The CDR3 region has the DNA TGTGCCTGGAGTGTAGGTTTAGGGGATGAAGCTTTCTTT. Translation: CAWSVGLGDEAFF.

The V gene is TRBV2, the J gene TRBJ1-5; TRBD1 matches at 10 bases. The germline CDR1 and CDR2 sequences are SNHLY and FYNNEI. The junction had 2 bases not matched to a gene; V was cut back by 8 bases and J by 4 bases. The CDR3 length is 13 residues. The CDR3: CASGQGENQPQHF. In DNA form, the CDR3 reads TGTGCCAGCGGACAGGGGGAAAATCAGCCCCAGCATTTT.

In its sample, this clone was seen once. The J gene is TRBJ1-4, the V gene TRBV7-8; 9 positions match TRBD1. This CDR3 has 15 residues. V trimming: 1 base; J trimming: 8 bases; junction bases outside the gene matches: 5. Germline V gives CDR1 SGHVS, CDR2 FQNEAQ. The CDR3 DNA reads TGTGCCAGCAGCTTAGTGGACAGGGGAGGCGAAAAACTGTTTTTT. Amino acid sequence: CASSLVDRGGEKLFF.

The DNA of the CDR3 is TGTGCCATCAGTGAGTCCCCGGACAGGAGGGATGGCTACACCTTC. It specifies CAISESPDRRDGYTF. The chain employs TRBV10-3 and TRBJ1-2, with 7 bases lining up with TRBD1. The CDR3 consists of 15 residues. CDR1 and CDR2 from the germline V gene are ENHRY and SYGVKD. The V gene end was trimmed by 0 bases and the J gene end by 6 bases; junction bases not matched to a gene: 7.

V and J are TRBV7-9 and TRBJ2-3; perhaps TRBD1 as D (6 bases). The CDR3 extends over 15 amino acids. Trimming took 3 bases from V and 8 from J, leaving 18 bases between them. CDR1 and CDR2 (germline): SEHNR, FQNEAQ (reference sequence). The CDR3 spells CASSFGSTGTSTQYF. The CDR3 bases are TGTGCCAGCAGCTTTGGCTCTACCGGGACAAGTACGCAGTATTTT.

V is TRBV7-9 and J is TRBJ2-1; a weak D match, TRBD1 (6 bases). V lost 6 bases, J lost 7 bases, and 19 bases lay in between. This CDR3 comprises 15 residues. Germline-derived CDR1 and CDR2 are SEHNR and FQNEAQ (reference sequence). The CDR3 nucleotides read TGTGCCAGCAGGGGGAAGGCAGGGGAGCGGAATGAGCAGTTCTTC. Protein: CASRGKAGERNEQFF.

This clone has just a few counts. The chain is built from TRBV6-6 and TRBJ2-7; D is undetermined. CDR1 is MNHNY and CDR2 is SVGAGI in the germline V gene (reference sequence). The V gene lost 4 bases and the J gene lost 5 bases, with 6 bases spanning the gap. CDR3 length: 11 residues. In nucleotides, the CDR3 is TGTGCCAGCAGTTCCGAGGACGAGCAGTACTTC. Translating it yields CASSSEDEQYF.

This chain links TRBV5-1 with TRBJ2-5; D call uncertain. V lost 2 bases and J 2 bases, leaving 1 base between the germline ends. CDR3 length equals 11 residues. Germline V lookup: CDR1 SGHRS, CDR2 YFSETQ. This chain's CDR3 is CASSLQETQYF. In DNA form, the CDR3 reads TGCGCCAGCAGCTTACAAGAGACCCAGTACTTC.

J is TRBJ2-1 and V is TRBV5-1; 7 nucleotides align to TRBD1. The CDR3 extends over 15 amino acids. V shed 4 bases, J shed 8 bases, and the junction held 12 bases outside the gene matches. Germline-derived CDR1 and CDR2 are SGHRS and YFSETQ. The CDR3 is CASSQDRSLRDEQFF. The CDR3 DNA reads as TGCGCCAGCAGCCAGGACAGGAGCTTACGGGATGAGCAGTTCTTC.

The chain has TRBV6-1 and TRBJ2-3; 7 bases map to TRBD1. CDR1 and CDR2 (germline): MNHNS, SASEGT. The junction had 13 bases not matched to a gene; V was cut back by 5 bases and J by 11 bases. This CDR3 comprises 14 residues. The CDR3 sequence: CASSLRRQGLEQYF. In nucleotides, the CDR3 is TGTGCCAGCAGTCTTCGGAGACAGGGTCTTGAGCAGTATTTT.

The chain joins TRBV27 to TRBJ2-7; D possibly corresponds to TRBD1 (6 bases). CDR1 and CDR2 from the germline V gene are MNHEY and SMNVEV (reference sequence). V was shortened by 3 bases and J by 7 bases, with 19 bases between the two germline ends. The CDR3 runs to 15 residues. The CDR3 DNA reads TGTGCCAGCAGTTTCTTTCAGGGGAAAGGGGATGAGCAGTACTTC. Amino acids: CASSFFQGKGDEQYF.

V usage is TRBV9 and J usage is TRBJ2-1; 9 nucleotides match TRBD2. This CDR3 region has 19 residues. The ends lost 0 bases at V and 1 base at J; junction bases unmatched: 11. CDR1 is SGDLS, CDR2 YYNGEE, per germline. The CDR3 sequence: CASSVESSGGPFSYNEQFF. CDR3 DNA: TGTGCCAGCAGCGTAGAATCCAGCGGGGGGCCGTTTTCCTACAATGAGCAGTTCTTC.

This chain uses TRBV11-2 with TRBJ1-1; unclear D gene. The ends were cut back, 1 base at V and 3 bases at J, with 6 bases in the middle. Germline V gene data show CDR1 as SGHAT and CDR2 as FQNNGV. The CDR3 loop spans 13 amino acids. For the CDR3, the DNA is TGTGCCAGCAGCTTAGGAATGGACACTGAAGCTTTCTTT. It codes for CASSLGMDTEAFF.

This clone was detected a few times. The chain is built from TRBV7-9 and TRBJ1-5, with D uncertain. This CDR3 is 14 amino acids long. Germline V lookup: CDR1 SEHNR, CDR2 FQNEAQ (reference sequence). V was clipped by 6 bases and J by 0 bases, with 9 bases between them. CDR3 protein: CASSRATSNQPQHF. CDR3 nucleotides: TGTGCCAGCAGTCGGGCCACTAGCAATCAGCCCCAGCATTTT.

The chain has TRBV11-2 and TRBJ2-7; D remains unclear. Trimming took off 1 base at V and 4 bases at J, with 14 bases between the two ends. This CDR3 is built from 15 residues. Germline CDR1 and CDR2: SGHAT and FQNNGV. The CDR3 DNA follows: TGTGCCAGCAGCTTAGGTCTAGTACATGGGTACGAGCAGTACTTC. It specifies CASSLGLVHGYEQYF.

V and J are TRBV15 and TRBJ2-7, with unresolved D. Germline assignment: CDR1 LNHNV and CDR2 YYDKDF (reference sequence). The CDR3 loop spans 13 amino acids. The V and J ends lost 0 bases and 6 bases respectively, with 9 bases between them. CDR3 bases: TGTGCCACCAGCAGAGAGGGGTACGGCGAGCAGTACTTC. Its protein product is CATSREGYGEQYF.

V gene TRBV5-1 combines with J gene TRBJ2-5, with 7 positions matching TRBD1. V dropped 3 bases and J dropped 4; count of bases not matched to a gene: 15. This CDR3 comprises 17 residues. Germline V CDR1 and CDR2: SGHRS, YFSETQ. The CDR3 DNA follows: TGCGCCAGCAGCTCCGCGAAAAGGGGGCGAGGGCGAGAGACCCAGTACTTC. Encoded protein: CASSSAKRGRGRETQYF.